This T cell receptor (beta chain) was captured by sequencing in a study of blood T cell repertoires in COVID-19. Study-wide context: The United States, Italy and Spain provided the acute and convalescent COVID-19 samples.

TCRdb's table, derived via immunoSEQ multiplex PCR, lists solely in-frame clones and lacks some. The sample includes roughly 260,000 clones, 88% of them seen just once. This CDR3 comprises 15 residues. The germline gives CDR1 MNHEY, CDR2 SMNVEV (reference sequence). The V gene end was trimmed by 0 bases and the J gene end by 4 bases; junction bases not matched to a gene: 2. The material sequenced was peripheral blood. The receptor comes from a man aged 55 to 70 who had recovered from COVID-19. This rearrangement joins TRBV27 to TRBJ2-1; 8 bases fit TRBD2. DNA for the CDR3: TGTGCCAGCAGTTTATCCGTAGCGGGATACAATGAGCAGTTCTTC. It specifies CASSLSVAGYNEQFF.